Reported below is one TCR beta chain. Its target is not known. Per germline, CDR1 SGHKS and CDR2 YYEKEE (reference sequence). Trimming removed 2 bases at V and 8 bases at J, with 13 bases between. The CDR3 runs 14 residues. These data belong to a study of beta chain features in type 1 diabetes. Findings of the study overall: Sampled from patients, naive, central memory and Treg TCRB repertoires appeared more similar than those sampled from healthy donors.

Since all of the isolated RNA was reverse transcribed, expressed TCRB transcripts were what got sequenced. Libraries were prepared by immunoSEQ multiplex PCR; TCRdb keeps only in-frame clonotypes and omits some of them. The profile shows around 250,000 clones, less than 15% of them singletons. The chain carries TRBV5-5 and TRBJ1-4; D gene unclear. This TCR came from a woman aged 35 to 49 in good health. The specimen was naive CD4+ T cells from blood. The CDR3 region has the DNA TGTGCCAGCAGCTTTAGGCCGAGGGAGGAAAAACTGTTTTTT. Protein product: CASSFRPREEKLFF.